The next 24 T cell receptor beta chains were all read from a single sample in a study of cytomegalovirus exposure and HLA in healthy donors. 13 Jbeta primers and 60 Vbeta primers were used for the PCR. Using immunoSEQ multiplex PCR, the repertoire was profiled, and TCRdb retains in-frame clones only, with some absent. The sample has about 160,000 clones, more than 75% seen once; the top ten hold roughly 2.2%. The sample taken for sequencing was PBMCs. These TCRs come from a young man in good health and CMV-seropositive.

J is TRBJ1-3 and V is TRBV6-6; D is perhaps TRBD1 (6 bases). V shed 5 bases and J shed 3 bases, with 14 bases lying between them. Looked up from germline, CDR1 is MNHNY and CDR2 is SVGAGI (reference sequence). This CDR3 contains 15 residues. This CDR3 is CASSTDRIGGNTIYF. The CDR3, as DNA: TGTGCCAGCAGTACCGACAGGATTGGTGGAAACACCATATATTTT.

J is TRBJ2-7 and V is TRBV6-5; TRBD1 agrees at 10 bases. Germline lookup yields CDR1 MNHEY and CDR2 SVGAGI. This CDR3 contains 16 residues. The trim removed 2 bases at V and 3 bases at J, leaving 7 bases unmatched. The CDR3 region is CASSYIRTGGGYEQYF. In DNA, the CDR3 is TGTGCCAGCAGTTACATCCGGACAGGGGGGGGCTACGAGCAGTACTTC.

This chain's CDR3 is CASSLDSGNTIYF. The DNA for the CDR3 is TGTGCCAGCTCATTAGACTCTGGAAACACCATATATTTT. The chain is built from TRBV18 and TRBJ1-3; no reliable D call. This CDR3 has 13 amino acids. The germline gives CDR1 KGHSH, CDR2 LQKENI. V gave up 5 bases and J gave up 0 bases, with 5 bases separating them.

CDR3 nucleotide sequence: TGCGCCAGCAGTACTGGGGGCGTAAGCGGCTACACCTTC. It yields the protein CASSTGGVSGYTF. V is TRBV5-1 and J is TRBJ1-2, with a weak D call TRBD1 (6 bases). Germline V gives CDR1 SGHRS, CDR2 YFSETQ. V was shortened by 5 bases and J by 8 bases, with 16 bases between the two germline ends. CDR3 length: 13 amino acids.

In DNA form, the CDR3 reads TGTGCCAGCAGTTACTCACAGGGGTATGGAAACACCATATATTTT. It encodes CASSYSQGYGNTIYF. V gene TRBV6-5 combines with J gene TRBJ1-3, with TRBD1 matching 7 bases. Germline CDR1 MNHEY, CDR2 SVGAGI. The CDR3 covers 15 residues. J was trimmed by 3 bases and V by 0 bases; bases with no gene match: 2.

A few counts support this clone. This chain joins TRBV7-9 and TRBJ2-5; D perhaps matches TRBD2 (5 bases). The length of the CDR3 is 16 residues. Per germline, CDR1 SEHNR and CDR2 FQNEAQ (reference sequence). V was pared by 3 bases and J by 5 bases, with 19 bases between. CDR3 in amino acids: CASSFTGPGIGETQYF. CDR3 DNA: TGTGCCAGCAGCTTTACCGGGCCCGGGATAGGGGAGACCCAGTACTTC.

As to this clone: Within the sample, other DNA sequences also encode this same CDR3. This chain joins TRBV10-3 and TRBJ1-1; 8 bases align to TRBD1. The germline V gene encodes CDR1 ENHRY and CDR2 SYGVKD. The CDR3 consists of 14 residues. Unmatched junction bases numbered 3, after V lost 6 bases and J lost 0 bases. CDR3 loop: CAISGQGLNTEAFF. CDR3 DNA: TGTGCCATCAGCGGACAGGGATTGAACACTGAAGCTTTCTTT.

The genes are TRBV6-5 and TRBJ1-1; D is ambiguous. Germline-derived CDR1 and CDR2 are MNHEY and SVGAGI. With 5 bases removed from V and 4 bases from J, the gap between germline ends came to 17 bases. The CDR3 has 15 amino acids. The CDR3 nucleotides read TGTGCCAGCAGTCCCTCGGGTGGGAGTGGCACTGAAGCTTTCTTT. This encodes CASSPSGGSGTEAFF.

The chain links TRBV27 to TRBJ2-7; tentatively, D is TRBD1 (6 bases). Per germline, CDR1 MNHEY and CDR2 SMNVEV (reference sequence). The CDR3 consists of 14 residues. V dropped 4 bases and J dropped 1 base, with 11 bases sitting between them. The CDR3 reads CASSYVDSSYEQYF. The CDR3 DNA reads TGTGCCAGCAGTTATGTGGACAGTTCCTACGAGCAGTACTTC.

The chain employs TRBV9 and TRBJ2-5; 14 bases map to TRBD2. After removal of 3 bases from V and 3 bases from J, the junction contained 4 bases not matched to a gene. Germline CDR1 is SGDLS and CDR2 is YYNGEE. CDR3 length: 16 amino acids. The CDR3 loop is CASSGGLAGVKETQYF. The CDR3 DNA reads as TGTGCCAGCAGCGGGGGACTAGCGGGGGTCAAAGAGACCCAGTACTTC. Combining the CDR3 with reference TRBV9 and TRBJ2-5 gives the whole variable domain DSGVTQTPKHLITATGQRVTLRCSPRSGDLSVYWYQQSLDQGLQFLIQYYNGEERAKGNILERFSAQQFPDLHSELNLSSLELGDSALYFCASSGGLAGVKETQYFGPGTRLLVL.

CDR3 loop: CASSEAGAGNSPLHF. Here the CDR3 DNA reads TGTGCCAGCAGTGAAGCTGGGGCTGGTAATTCACCCCTCCACTTT. V usage is TRBV6-1 and J usage is TRBJ1-6; D is perhaps TRBD1 (5 bases). The length of the CDR3 is 15 residues. The V end lost 0 bases, the J end lost 6 bases, and 9 bases lay between the germline ends. Germline-derived CDR1 and CDR2 are MNHNS and SASEGT.

V is TRBV29-1 and J is TRBJ1-2; unclear D gene. This CDR3 is 11 amino acids long. V was clipped by 3 bases and J by 10 bases, with 12 bases between them. The germline gives CDR1 SQVTM, CDR2 ANQGSEA. CDR3 bases: TGCAGCGTTGAGATCTACGACTTCTACACCTTC. This translates into CSVEIYDFYTF.

The chain is built from TRBV6-6 and TRBJ2-4; 8 bases align to TRBD2. The CDR3 totals 16 residues. J lost 0 bases, V lost 6 bases, and 7 bases had no gene match. Germline assignment: CDR1 MNHNY and CDR2 SVGAGI (reference sequence). CDR3 bases: TGTGCCAGCAGCGGCGGGGGGTACGTAGCCAAAAACATTCAGTACTTC. This encodes CASSGGGYVAKNIQYF.

The chain joins TRBV7-9 to TRBJ1-2; no clear D. Germline loops: CDR1 SEHNR, CDR2 FQNEAQ (reference sequence). This CDR3 is built from 13 residues. V was clipped by 6 bases and J by 4 bases, with 12 bases between them. CDR3 protein: CASRNTTVYGYTF. The CDR3 nucleotides are TGTGCCAGCAGAAACACAACAGTCTATGGCTACACCTTC.

This clone was seen just once. The rearrangement joins TRBV27 to TRBJ2-1; 14 positions match TRBD2. The germline V gene encodes CDR1 MNHEY and CDR2 SMNVEV (reference sequence). Trimming cost V 4 bases and J 10 bases; bases outside gene matches: 12. The CDR3 covers 17 residues. The CDR3 bases are TGTGCCAGCAGTTCCCGAAGGGGACTAGCGGGGGAGGAAGAGCAGTTCTTC. Its translation: CASSSRRGLAGEEEQFF.

The chain joins TRBV27 to TRBJ1-5; D is unresolved. V lost 2 bases to trimming and J lost 5 bases, with 10 bases between them. The CDR3 loop spans 14 amino acids. In germline, CDR1 is MNHEY, CDR2 SMNVEV (reference sequence). The CDR3 DNA reads as TGTGCCAGCAGTTTACTTAGTAGTGATCAGCCCCAGCATTTT. Translation: CASSLLSSDQPQHF.

The rearrangement links TRBV7-9 to TRBJ2-2; D is perhaps TRBD1 (6 bases). Germline CDR1 reads SEHNR; CDR2 reads FQNEAQ (reference sequence). CDR3 length: 17 residues. V lost 3 bases, J lost 4 bases, and 18 bases lay in between. The CDR3 loop is CASSLFVGARATGELFF. Written as DNA, the CDR3 is TGTGCCAGCAGCTTGTTTGTGGGGGCGAGGGCCACCGGGGAGCTGTTTTTT.

This clone occurred once. One end of the junction varies from germline; a read error may be responsible. J is TRBJ2-6 and V is TRBV2; 10 bases agree with TRBD2. The germline V gene encodes CDR1 SNHLY and CDR2 FYNNEI. CDR3 length equals 19 residues. The CDR3 nucleotides read TGTGCCAGCAGTGGTCAGCGGGGGGGATTCTCCTCTGGGGCCAACGGCCTGACTTTC. Protein: CASSGQRGGFSSGANGLTF. The full variable domain, completed using reference TRBV2 and TRBJ2-6, is EPEVTQTPSHQVTQMGQEVILRCVPISNHLYFYWYRQILGQKVEFLVSFYNNEISEKSEIFDDQFSVERPDGSNFTLKIRSTKLEDSAMYFCASSGQRGGFSSGANGLTFGAGSRLTVL.

This rearrangement joins TRBV6-5 to TRBJ2-5; possibly TRBD2 for D (6 bases). Looked up from germline, CDR1 is MNHEY and CDR2 is SVGAGI. V gave up 6 bases and J gave up 6 bases, with 20 bases separating them. The CDR3 has 15 amino acids. CDR3 nucleotide sequence: TGTGCCAGCAGCCCGTCAGGTCTGGGGAGGAAGACCCAGTACTTC. Its translation is CASSPSGLGRKTQYF.

This rearrangement joins TRBV7-3 to TRBJ2-4; 9 positions agree with TRBD1. V lost 4 bases and J lost 12; bases outside the gene matches: 7. CDR1 SGHTA and CDR2 FQGTGA come from the germline V gene. The CDR3 has 13 amino acids. The chain's CDR3 is CASSWDRDGSQYF. The CDR3 region has the DNA TGTGCCAGCAGCTGGGACAGGGATGGCAGTCAGTACTTC.

The V gene is TRBV19, the J gene TRBJ2-3, with 7 bases fitting TRBD1. The CDR3 is 16 amino acids. Germline CDR1 is LNHDA and CDR2 is SQIVND (reference sequence). Trimming took 5 bases from V and 6 from J; bases not matched to a gene: 14. In nucleotides, the CDR3 is TGTGCCAGTAGTTCCGGACAGGATCCCCCCATGGATACGCAGTATTTT. Translating it yields CASSSGQDPPMDTQYF.

The rearrangement joins TRBV6-6 to TRBJ1-1; D perhaps matches TRBD1 (5 bases). CDR3 length equals 16 residues. V lost 4 bases, J lost 2 bases, and 17 bases lay in between. Germline V CDR1 and CDR2: MNHNY, SVGAGI (reference sequence). The CDR3 spells CASSLGPPGVNTEAFF. The CDR3 region has the DNA TGTGCCAGCAGTTTGGGACCACCGGGGGTCAACACTGAAGCTTTCTTT.

The V gene is TRBV10-3, the J gene TRBJ2-5, with 8 bases that match TRBD2. The germline CDR1 and CDR2 sequences are ENHRY and SYGVKD. Unmatched junction bases numbered 8, after V lost 3 bases and J lost 2 bases. This CDR3 has 16 residues. DNA for the CDR3: TGTGCCATCAGTGATAGAGTAGCGGGGTCACAAGAGACCCAGTACTTC. It specifies CAISDRVAGSQETQYF.

The rearrangement joins TRBV27 to TRBJ2-3; 11 bases map to TRBD2. The ends lost 6 bases at V and 1 base at J; junction bases unmatched: 6. CDR1 MNHEY and CDR2 SMNVEV come from the germline V gene (reference sequence). The CDR3 sequence is 16 residues long. The CDR3 DNA follows: TGTGCCAGCAGGCTTAGCGGGGGGGCCCGCACAGATACGCAGTATTTT. Protein sequence: CASRLSGGARTDTQYF.